Listed below are T cell receptor beta chains from one sample, sequenced in a study of T-cell memory formation after mild COVID-19. TCRdb re-called the 5' RACE reads through MiXCR, storing one row per CDR3 protein. The data show a few hundred thousand distinct CDR3 sequences, over 20% seen once. Sequencing was carried out using PBMCs or a T cell subset sorted from them (not recorded which). These receptors were taken from an adult woman who had mild COVID-19 (a few samples of this study predate the infection). Cell type and time point are not known. The CDR3 runs from the conserved cysteine through the conserved F or W. Each record gives: D gene, V gene, clone size, J gene, CDR3 protein, CDR3 DNA. The D gene is left open where the match is weak. Some rows have no size entry. The others give once, few or many, or a class for an expanded clone.

d_gene: TRBD1; v_gene: TRBV30; abundance: -; j_gene: TRBJ2-1; CDR3aa: CAWSVGQGYNEQFF; CDR3nt: TGTGCCTGGAGTGTAGGACAGGGATACAATGAGCAGTTCTTC
d_gene: TRBD2; v_gene: TRBV20-1; abundance: many; j_gene: TRBJ2-5; CDR3aa: CSARVGGETQYF; CDR3nt: TGCAGTGCTAGAGTGGGGGGGGAGACCCAGTACTTC
d_gene: -; v_gene: TRBV5-1; abundance: few; j_gene: TRBJ1-1; CDR3aa: CASSLGMGTEAFF; CDR3nt: TGCGCCAGCAGCTTGGGTATGGGCACTGAAGCTTTCTTT
d_gene: -; v_gene: TRBV10-3; abundance: -; j_gene: TRBJ2-7; CDR3aa: CAISAAYEQYF; CDR3nt: TGTGCCATCAGTGCCGCCTACGAGCAGTACTTC
d_gene: TRBD1; v_gene: TRBV20-1; abundance: -; j_gene: TRBJ2-1; CDR3aa: CSATDRGATIMQFF; CDR3nt: TGCAGTGCTACCGACAGGGGGGCTACAATTATGCAGTTCTTC
d_gene: TRBD1; v_gene: TRBV6-5; abundance: few; j_gene: TRBJ2-1; CDR3aa: CASSLGGQQFF; CDR3nt: TGTGCCAGCTCTCTAGGGGGCCAGCAGTTCTTC
d_gene: -; v_gene: TRBV18; abundance: few; j_gene: TRBJ1-3; CDR3aa: CASSPEEGGLGSGNTIYF; CDR3nt: TGTGCCAGCTCACCGGAGGAAGGGGGGCTCGGCTCTGGAAACACCATATATTTT
d_gene: -; v_gene: TRBV29-1; abundance: -; j_gene: TRBJ1-2; CDR3aa: CSAGDINYGYTF; CDR3nt: TGCAGCGCCGGGGACATTAACTATGGCTACACCTTC
d_gene: -; v_gene: TRBV24-1; abundance: few; j_gene: TRBJ1-2; CDR3aa: CATSATTGRTADGYTF; CDR3nt: TGTGCCACCAGCGCCACCACCGGTCGGACAGCGGATGGCTACACCTTC
d_gene: -; v_gene: TRBV2; abundance: few; j_gene: TRBJ2-1; CDR3aa: CASALGVRNEQFF; CDR3nt: TGTGCCAGCGCCCTGGGGGTTAGGAATGAGCAGTTCTTC
d_gene: -; v_gene: TRBV7-9; abundance: -; j_gene: TRBJ2-7; CDR3aa: CASKPGHEGHEQYF; CDR3nt: TGTGCCAGCAAACCGGGACACGAGGGCCACGAGCAGTACTTC
d_gene: TRBD2; v_gene: TRBV5-1; abundance: few; j_gene: TRBJ2-7; CDR3aa: CASSSFGLAGGPRISEQYF; CDR3nt: TGCGCCAGCAGCTCCTTCGGACTAGCGGGGGGCCCTCGTATTTCCGAGCAGTACTTC
d_gene: -; v_gene: TRBV12-3/TRBV12-4; abundance: -; j_gene: TRBJ1-5; CDR3aa: CASTNRRQGGNQPQHF; CDR3nt: TGTGCCAGCACCAACCGGAGGCAGGGCGGCAATCAGCCCCAGCATTTT
d_gene: TRBD1; v_gene: TRBV12-3/TRBV12-4; abundance: many; j_gene: TRBJ2-6; CDR3aa: CASRPRTGLGANVLTF; CDR3nt: TGTGCCAGCAGGCCAAGGACAGGGCTCGGGGCCAACGTCCTGACTTTC
d_gene: -; v_gene: TRBV7-3; abundance: many; j_gene: TRBJ2-3; CDR3aa: CASSPPLAPDTQYF; CDR3nt: TGTGCCAGCAGCCCACCCCTAGCCCCAGATACGCAGTATTTT
d_gene: TRBD1; v_gene: TRBV5-4; abundance: -; j_gene: TRBJ2-3; CDR3aa: CASSLGQGVLDTQYF; CDR3nt: TGTGCCAGCAGCTTGGGACAGGGAGTTTTGGATACGCAGTATTTT
d_gene: TRBD2; v_gene: TRBV20-1; abundance: -; j_gene: TRBJ2-3; CDR3aa: CSAPGLAGGPGTDTQYF; CDR3nt: TGCAGTGCTCCCGGACTAGCGGGGGGGCCTGGCACAGATACGCAGTATTTT